This TCR beta chain was profiled in a study of blood T cell repertoires in COVID-19. Study in general: PBMCs, B-cell-depleted T cells, or T cells provided the cDNA or gDNA that made up the material.

The study drew participants aged about 18 to 95 years from approximately 23 US areas. Categorization into cohorts depended on clinical history that participants reported. In the original workflow: Amplification of reference gene primers was used by the study to estimate nucleated cell counts. Here immunoSEQ multiplex PCR was the method, and the copy in TCRdb shows in-frame clones only, minus some. V, J and clone size are taken as reported in that table, and D and trimming were inferred from the DNA itself. The repertoire has fewer than 500,000 clones, roughly 90% of them found once; the top ten carry approximately 1%. The sequenced sample consisted of PBMCs or T cells enriched from blood (not recorded which). The receptor was derived from a woman in her twenties or thirties with acute COVID-19.

The CDR3 nucleotides are TGTGCCAGCAGTCCTACCTTGCTGGGAGCGAACACCGGGGAGCTGTTTTTT. This codes for CASSPTLLGANTGELFF. This chain links TRBV27 with TRBJ2-2; D might be TRBD2 (5 bases). Trimming took 5 bases from V and 0 from J, leaving 16 bases between them. From germline, CDR1 is MNHEY and CDR2 SMNVEV (reference sequence). This CDR3 is built from 17 residues.